These 20 T cell receptor beta chains were all obtained from the same sample, sequenced in a study of cytomegalovirus exposure and HLA in healthy donors. Produced via immunoSEQ multiplex PCR; TCRdb's table is partial and in-frame only. This sample has about 360,000 clones, with around 86% found just once. Sample: PBMCs. These receptors originate from a woman aged 18-30 years in good health and CMV-seronegative.

The chain has TRBV28 and TRBJ2-1; no clear D gene. The CDR3 contains 11 residues. V was cut by 3 bases and J by 10 bases, with 7 bases left in between. From germline, CDR1 is MDHEN and CDR2 SYDVKM. The chain's CDR3 is CASSFYREQFF. CDR3 in DNA: TGTGCCAGCAGTTTCTATCGAGAGCAGTTCTTC.

This chain uses TRBV27 with TRBJ2-1, with D hard to call. The CDR3 has 13 residues. V lost 0 bases, J lost 4 bases, and 4 bases lay in between. Germline-derived CDR1 and CDR2 are MNHEY and SMNVEV (reference sequence). The CDR3 DNA reads TGTGCCAGCAGTTTATCGGAGTACAATGAGCAGTTCTTC. It yields the protein CASSLSEYNEQFF.

Only one count was recorded for this clone. The J gene is TRBJ2-7, the V gene TRBV10-3; D gene ambiguous. Trimming left V 10 bases short and J 3 bases short, with 19 bases between. CDR3 size: 14 residues. Germline V gene data show CDR1 as ENHRY and CDR2 as SYGVKD. CDR3 residues: CATGVGSDLYEQYF. CDR3 bases: TGTGCCACCGGAGTGGGTTCTGACCTCTACGAGCAGTACTTC.

V and J are TRBV5-4 and TRBJ1-1, with 8 positions matching TRBD1. This CDR3 comprises 14 residues. The germline CDR1 and CDR2 sequences are SGHNT and YYREEE (reference sequence). Losses at the gene ends were 6 bases for V and 5 bases for J; bases not matched to a gene: 9. The CDR3 coding sequence is TGTGCCAGCACCAAAGACAGGGGAGGAACTGAAGCTTTCTTT. As protein: CASTKDRGGTEAFF.

This chain connects TRBV19 to TRBJ2-3; no definite D call. CDR1 is LNHDA, CDR2 SQIVND, per germline (reference sequence). V was shortened by 0 bases and J by 0 bases, with 4 bases between the two germline ends. The CDR3 extends over 14 amino acids. CDR3 sequence: CASSIDRSTDTQYF. CDR3 sequence (DNA): TGTGCCAGTAGTATAGACAGAAGCACAGATACGCAGTATTTT. The variable domain in full, with the rest retrieved from reference TRBV19 and TRBJ2-3, is DGGITQSPKYLFRKEGQNVTLSCEQNLNHDAMYWYRQDPGQGLRLIYYSQIVNDFQKGDIAEGYSVSREKKESFPLTVTSAQKNPTAFYLCASSIDRSTDTQYFGPGTRLTVL.

The V and J genes are TRBV28 and TRBJ1-1; the D gene is possibly TRBD1 (6 bases). CDR3 length: 13 amino acids. The germline V gene has CDR1 MDHEN and CDR2 SYDVKM. The V gene lost 7 bases and the J gene lost 0 bases, with 9 bases spanning the gap. CDR3 sequence: CASKGGMNTEAFF. For the CDR3, the DNA is TGTGCCAGCAAAGGGGGAATGAACACTGAAGCTTTCTTT.

This chain uses TRBV7-2 with TRBJ2-2, with TRBD2 identical over 9 bases. Losses at the gene ends were 5 bases for V and 4 bases for J; bases not matched to a gene: 8. This CDR3 spans 16 amino acids. Germline CDR1 SGHTA, CDR2 FQGNSA. The CDR3 here is CASSPSGLAFTGELFF. The DNA of the CDR3 is TGTGCCAGCAGCCCCAGCGGACTAGCGTTCACCGGGGAGCTGTTTTTT.

V gene TRBV5-1 combines with J gene TRBJ2-2; 8 nucleotides match TRBD1. Germline CDR1 is SGHRS and CDR2 is YFSETQ. V dropped 4 bases and J dropped 0; count of bases not matched to a gene: 2. The CDR3 has 15 residues. The CDR3 coding sequence is TGCGCCAGCAGCGGGACAGGAGCGAACACCGGGGAGCTGTTTTTT. This codes for CASSGTGANTGELFF.

This clone has only a few counts. At one of its ends the junction is not consistent with the germline gene, which may arise from a read error. This sequence joins TRBV28 and TRBJ2-7; 13 positions agree with TRBD2. CDR3 size: 14 residues. Looked up from germline, CDR1 is MDHEN and CDR2 is SYDVKM. The CDR3, as DNA: TGTGCCAGTCAGACTAGCGGGGGGCCCTACGGGCAGTACTTC. Translation gives CASQTSGGPYGQYF.

In this sample, this clone turned up once. The V and J genes are TRBV4-1 and TRBJ1-4, with a possible D match to TRBD1 (5 bases). Trimming shortened V by 2 bases and J by 5 bases, and 15 bases separated the two germline ends. CDR1 MGHRA and CDR2 YSYEKL come from the germline V gene. The CDR3 has 16 residues. The CDR3 bases are TGCGCCAGCAGCCAACGGATCGGGGGTGGGAATGAAAAACTGTTTTTT. Translating gives CASSQRIGGGNEKLFF.

The chain is built from TRBV9 and TRBJ2-1; TRBD2 matches 11 bases. Germline CDR1 and CDR2: SGDLS and YYNGEE. With V trimmed by 1 base and J by 8 bases, 11 bases remained unmatched. The CDR3 totals 17 residues. CDR3 coding DNA: TGTGCCAGCAGCGTACGAGTAGCGGGAGGGGTCCTGGATGAGCAGTTCTTC. Translation: CASSVRVAGGVLDEQFF.

This clone has just a few counts. V is TRBV5-1 and J is TRBJ1-4; D is unclear. The CDR3 is 13 residues long. CDR1 and CDR2 (germline): SGHRS, YFSETQ. V lost 4 bases, J lost 4 bases, and 8 bases lay in between. The DNA for the CDR3 is TGCGCCAGCAGCCCCTCGGGTAATGAAAAACTGTTTTTT. Translating gives CASSPSGNEKLFF.

The chain joins TRBV19 to TRBJ1-6; TRBD1 aligns across 7 bases. The V and J ends lost 3 bases and 7 bases, in that order; junction bases with no gene match: 9. In germline, CDR1 is LNHDA, CDR2 SQIVND (reference sequence). The CDR3 contains 16 residues. The chain's CDR3 is CASSIGTAASNSPLHF. The DNA of the CDR3 is TGTGCCAGTAGTATCGGGACAGCCGCGTCCAATTCACCCCTCCACTTT.

This chain links TRBV6-4 with TRBJ2-1; 11 nucleotides agree with TRBD1. With 2 bases clipped from V and 7 bases from J, the junction kept 4 bases outside the gene matches. The CDR3 spans 15 residues. Germline CDR1 and CDR2: MRHNA and SNTAGT. In nucleotides, the CDR3 is TGTGCCAGCAGTGACGGGACAGGGGGGCCGAATGAGCAGTTCTTC. The encoded protein is CASSDGTGGPNEQFF.

This clone has only one observation. This chain joins TRBV7-9 and TRBJ2-2, with TRBD1 matching 11 bases. The V and J ends lost 5 bases and 8 bases, in that order; junction bases with no gene match: 10. Looked up from germline, CDR1 is SEHNR and CDR2 is FQNEAQ (reference sequence). The CDR3 runs 16 residues. The CDR3 bases are TGTGCCAGCAGCGCCCGCCGGGACAGGGGGACGGGGGAGCTGTTTTTT. Translating gives CASSARRDRGTGELFF.

This clone was observed a few times. The chain couples TRBV28 to TRBJ2-7; 7 positions agree with TRBD2. Germline CDR1 and CDR2: MDHEN and SYDVKM. The V and J ends lost 4 bases and 1 base, in that order; junction bases with no gene match: 10. This CDR3 comprises 16 residues. CDR3 in DNA: TGTGCCAGCAGTTCAGGGACTCTAGCGGCTTCCTACGAGCAGTACTTC. Amino acids: CASSSGTLAASYEQYF.

The gene calls are TRBV13 and TRBJ2-3, with D possibly being TRBD2 (6 bases). Trimming pared 2 bases from V and 4 bases from J, leaving 16 bases between. The CDR3 length is 16 residues. Per the germline V gene, CDR1 is PRHDT and CDR2 is FYEKMQ (reference sequence). This chain's CDR3 is CASSLMRRLGADTQYF. CDR3 in DNA: TGTGCCAGCAGCTTAATGAGGCGACTAGGTGCAGATACGCAGTATTTT.

The chain employs TRBV5-6 and TRBJ2-7; possibly TRBD2 for D (6 bases). This CDR3 is built from 15 residues. V lost 0 bases and J 7 bases, leaving 17 bases between the germline ends. The germline CDR1 and CDR2 sequences are SGHDT and YYEEEE. CDR3 loop: CASSLDPVGGSEQYF. CDR3 bases: TGTGCCAGCAGCTTGGATCCCGTGGGGGGAAGTGAGCAGTACTTC.

This chain connects TRBV2 to TRBJ2-1; the D gene is possibly TRBD1 (6 bases). CDR1 SNHLY and CDR2 FYNNEI come from the germline V gene. This CDR3 region has 12 residues. Trimming removed 6 bases at V and 4 bases at J, with 7 bases between. CDR3 DNA: TGTGCCAGCAGACAGGGTTACAATGAGCAGTTCTTC. Amino acid sequence: CASRQGYNEQFF.

V and J are TRBV7-3 and TRBJ2-2; D unresolved. V was clipped by 4 bases and J by 0 bases, with 3 bases between them. This CDR3 contains 13 residues. Germline CDR1 is SGHTA and CDR2 is FQGTGA. The CDR3 DNA reads as TGTGCCAGCAGCTCTCCGAACACCGGGGAGCTGTTTTTT. Translated: CASSSPNTGELFF.